Given below is one T cell receptor (beta chain) in context. Its antigen is unknown. This record belongs to a study of shared clonotypes between healthy human individuals. Study-wide context: Ranging from 18 to 49 in age, donors were two women and a few men. Findings of the study overall: It was expected that sequencing depth would affect clonotype sharing among donors.

CD4+ cells yielded CD45RA+ naive and CD45RA-negative memory subsets. The CDR3 has 13 amino acids. Trimming took 3 bases from V and 7 from J, leaving 11 bases between them. Looked up from germline, CDR1 is SGDLS and CDR2 is YYNGEE. TCRdb keeps only in-frame clones here, not all; method: immunoSEQ multiplex PCR. This sample has about 1,500,000 clones, with roughly 97% found just once. This TCR derives from a man under 40 in good health. The chain uses TRBV9 and TRBJ1-5; D gene unclear. Sequences were obtained from naive CD4+ T cells sorted from blood. Subset of the sample: CD45RA+ positively selected. The CDR3 region is CASSGGKGQPQHF. The CDR3 nucleotides are TGTGCCAGCAGCGGGGGAAAAGGCCAGCCCCAGCATTTT.